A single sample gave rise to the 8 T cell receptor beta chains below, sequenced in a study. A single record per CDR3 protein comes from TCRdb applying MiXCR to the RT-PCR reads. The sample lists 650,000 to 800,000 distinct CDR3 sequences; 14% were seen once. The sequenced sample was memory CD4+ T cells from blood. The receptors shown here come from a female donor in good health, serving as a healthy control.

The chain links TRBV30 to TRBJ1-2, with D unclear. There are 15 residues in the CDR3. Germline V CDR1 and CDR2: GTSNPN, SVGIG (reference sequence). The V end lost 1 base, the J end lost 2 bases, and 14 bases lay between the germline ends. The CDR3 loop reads CAWSAGEQGNYGYTF. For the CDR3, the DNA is TGTGCCTGGAGTGCTGGAGAACAAGGGAACTATGGCTACACCTTC.

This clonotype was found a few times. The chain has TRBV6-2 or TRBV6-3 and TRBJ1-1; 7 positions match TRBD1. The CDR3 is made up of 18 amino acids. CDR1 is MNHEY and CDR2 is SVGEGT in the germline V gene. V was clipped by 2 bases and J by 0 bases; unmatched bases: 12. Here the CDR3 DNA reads TGTGCCAGCAGTTACCTCCGACGACAGGGCTTAATGAACACTGAAGCTTTCTTT. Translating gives CASSYLRRQGLMNTEAFF.

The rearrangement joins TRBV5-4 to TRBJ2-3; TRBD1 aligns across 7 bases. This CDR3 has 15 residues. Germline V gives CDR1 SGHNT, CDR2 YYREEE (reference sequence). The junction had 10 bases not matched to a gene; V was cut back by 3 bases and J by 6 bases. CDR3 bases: TGTGCCAGCAGCTCCCCCGGACAGGCAAAGGATACGCAGTATTTT. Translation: CASSSPGQAKDTQYF.

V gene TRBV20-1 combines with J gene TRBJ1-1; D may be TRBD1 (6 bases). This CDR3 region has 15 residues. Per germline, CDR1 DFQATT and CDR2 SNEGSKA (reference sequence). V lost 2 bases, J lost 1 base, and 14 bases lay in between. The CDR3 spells CSARPRAGENTEAFF. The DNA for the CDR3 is TGCAGTGCTAGACCCCGGGCAGGGGAGAACACTGAAGCTTTCTTT.

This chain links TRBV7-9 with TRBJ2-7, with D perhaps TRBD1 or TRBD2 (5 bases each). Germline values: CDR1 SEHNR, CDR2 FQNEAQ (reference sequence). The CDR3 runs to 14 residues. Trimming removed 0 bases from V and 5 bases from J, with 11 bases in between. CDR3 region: CASSLAPGADEQYF. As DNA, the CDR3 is TGTGCCAGCAGCTTAGCTCCCGGGGCGGACGAGCAGTACTTC. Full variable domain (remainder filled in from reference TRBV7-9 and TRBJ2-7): DTGVSQNPRHKITKRGQNVTFRCDPISEHNRLYWYRQTLGQGPEFLTYFQNEAQLEKSRLLSDRFSAERPKGSFSTLEIQRTEQGDSAMYLCASSLAPGADEQYFGPGTRLTVT.

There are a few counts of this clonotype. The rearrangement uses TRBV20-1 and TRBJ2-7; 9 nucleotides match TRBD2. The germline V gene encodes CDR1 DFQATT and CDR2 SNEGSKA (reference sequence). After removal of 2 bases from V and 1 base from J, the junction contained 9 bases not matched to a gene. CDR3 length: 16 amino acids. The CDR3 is CSARISGSAGSYEQYF. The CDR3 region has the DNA TGCAGTGCTAGAATTAGCGGGAGCGCCGGGTCCTACGAGCAGTACTTC.

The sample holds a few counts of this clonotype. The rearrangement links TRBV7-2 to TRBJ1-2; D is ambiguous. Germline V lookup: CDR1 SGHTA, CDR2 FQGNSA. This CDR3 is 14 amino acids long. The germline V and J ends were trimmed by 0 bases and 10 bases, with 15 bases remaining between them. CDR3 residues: CASSLAGSQRPYTF. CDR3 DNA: TGTGCCAGCAGCTTAGCAGGCTCCCAGAGACCCTACACCTTC.

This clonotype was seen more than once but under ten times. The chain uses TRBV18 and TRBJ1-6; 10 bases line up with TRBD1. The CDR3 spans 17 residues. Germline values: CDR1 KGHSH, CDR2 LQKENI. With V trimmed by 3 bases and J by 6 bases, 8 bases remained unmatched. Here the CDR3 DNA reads TGTGCCAGCTCACCCCTCCGGGACAGGGGATTTAATTCACCCCTCCACTTT. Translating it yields CASSPLRDRGFNSPLHF. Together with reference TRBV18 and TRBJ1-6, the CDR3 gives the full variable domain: NAGVMQNPRHLVRRRGQEARLRCSPMKGHSHVYWYRQLPEEGLKFMVYLQKENIIDESGMPKERFSAEFPKEGPSILRIQQVVRGDSAAYFCASSPLRDRGFNSPLHFGNGTRLTVT.